A single sample is the source of the 15 T cell receptor beta chains below, sequenced in a study of naive and memory T cell subsets. Study-level points and caveats: Possibly reflecting memory cells re-expressing CD45RA, a few larger clonotypes occurred in naive repertoires, especially CD8.

The beta constant-region primer was an equimolar mix of two oligonucleotides covering TRBC1 and TRBC2. Nested alpha and beta constant-region primers with the SP2 primer drove four PCR rounds on ligated cDNA. A single record per CDR3 protein comes from TCRdb applying MiXCR to the UMI-ligation and nested PCR reads. The table lists roughly 150,000 distinct CDR3 sequences, under 25% of them singletons. These receptors have no identified antigens. Sequenced material: naive CD4+ T cells from blood. The receptor set was obtained from a human donor in good health.

The rearrangement uses TRBV12-3 or TRBV12-4 and TRBJ1-1; TRBD1 might be the D (5 bases). The V end was cut by 3 bases, the J end by 4 bases, with 15 bases between. This CDR3 has 15 residues. Here the CDR3 reads CASSFNWDGSTEAFF. The CDR3 DNA follows: TGTGCCAGCAGTTTTAATTGGGACGGGAGCACTGAAGCTTTCTTT.

This clonotype has ten or more counts. The rearrangement links TRBV5-1 to TRBJ2-2; D uncertain. V was clipped by 4 bases and J by 1 base, with 11 bases between them. Germline lookup yields CDR1 SGHRS and CDR2 YFSETQ. CDR3 length: 15 residues. CDR3 sequence (DNA): TGCGCCAGCAGCGGTTGGGCCCGGAACACCGGGGAGCTGTTTTTT. Protein product: CASSGWARNTGELFF.

The genes are TRBV6-5 and TRBJ2-1, with D tentatively TRBD2 (6 bases). The V gene's germline CDR1 is MNHEY and CDR2 SVGAGI. V dropped 5 bases and J dropped 2 bases, with 13 bases sitting between them. This CDR3 is built from 15 residues. The chain's CDR3 is CASSQAGHAYNEQFF. CDR3 nucleotide sequence: TGTGCCAGCAGTCAAGCGGGCCATGCCTACAATGAGCAGTTCTTC.

J is TRBJ1-6 and V is TRBV2; D is uncertain. The germline V gene encodes CDR1 SNHLY and CDR2 FYNNEI. V was cut by 0 bases and J by 3 bases, with 3 bases left in between. The length of the CDR3 is 14 residues. The CDR3 region has the DNA TGTGCCAGCAGTGAAGCGCGCTATAATTCACCCCTCCACTTT. Translating it yields CASSEARYNSPLHF.

There are many counts of this clonotype. This chain's CDR3 is CSASRLAFGLRDEQFF. In DNA form, the CDR3 reads TGCAGTGCTAGCCGCCTAGCATTCGGGCTTCGCGATGAGCAGTTCTTC. The V gene is TRBV20-1, the J gene TRBJ2-1; maybe TRBD2 (5 bases). Germline V gives CDR1 DFQATT, CDR2 SNEGSKA (reference sequence). This CDR3 region has 16 residues. Trimming stripped 3 bases from V and 8 bases from J, with 23 bases between.

This chain uses TRBV20-1 with TRBJ1-5; a weak D match, TRBD1 (6 bases). CDR3 length: 15 residues. Germline-derived CDR1 and CDR2 are DFQATT and SNEGSKA (reference sequence). V was cut by 6 bases and J by 1 base, with 16 bases left in between. The CDR3 coding sequence is TGCAGTGCCACCTCCTTACAGGGAAGCAATCAGCCCCAGCATTTT. Its protein is CSATSLQGSNQPQHF.

The chain joins TRBV12-3 or TRBV12-4 to TRBJ2-3; possibly TRBD1 for D (6 bases). V was clipped by 6 bases and J by 1 base, with 14 bases between them. The CDR3 contains 15 residues. In DNA, the CDR3 is TGTGCCAGCAGCCAACTGGGGGCGGGCACAGATACGCAGTATTTT. Translated, it gives CASSQLGAGTDTQYF.

This clonotype came up many times. The chain has TRBV11-2 and TRBJ2-6; the D gene is possibly TRBD1 (5 bases). V gave up 1 base and J gave up 4 bases, with 17 bases separating them. The CDR3 is made up of 18 amino acids. Germline V CDR1 and CDR2: SGHAT, FQNNGV. The CDR3 reads CASSLVAIRATGANVLTF. In DNA, the CDR3 is TGTGCCAGCAGCTTAGTGGCTATCAGGGCAACCGGGGCCAACGTCCTGACTTTC.

This clonotype was counted a few times. The chain employs TRBV20-1 and TRBJ2-5, with D possibly TRBD1 on 5 matching bases. Deletions cut 2 bases from V and 5 bases from J, with 15 bases between. This CDR3 comprises 14 residues. Germline CDR1 reads DFQATT; CDR2 reads SNEGSKA (reference sequence). In DNA form, the CDR3 reads TGCAGTGCTAGACCTCGCAGGGTAGGGGAGACCCAGTACTTC. This sequence encodes CSARPRRVGETQYF.

In this sample, this clonotype turned up a few times. The chain has TRBV23-1 and TRBJ2-6; 10 nucleotides agree with TRBD2. TRBV23-1 is classed as an ORF, of uncertain function. The CDR3 extends over 18 amino acids. J lost 5 bases, V lost 8 bases, and 15 bases had no gene match. This CDR3 is CASEGRSGRAHRANVLTF. The CDR3 DNA follows: TGCGCCAGCGAAGGGAGAAGCGGGAGGGCCCATCGGGCCAACGTCCTGACTTTC.

The rearrangement uses TRBV6-6 and TRBJ2-7; D is perhaps TRBD1 or TRBD2 (5 bases each). This CDR3 comprises 12 residues. Germline V CDR1 and CDR2: MNHNY, SVGAGI (reference sequence). V was shortened by 10 bases and J by 2 bases, with 12 bases between the two germline ends. CDR3: CATRDHTYEQYF. The DNA of the CDR3 is TGTGCCACCAGGGACCACACCTACGAGCAGTACTTC.

The V and J genes are TRBV20-1 and TRBJ1-6, with 9 bases that match TRBD1. J lost 6 bases, V lost 2 bases, and 5 bases had no gene match. Germline values: CDR1 DFQATT, CDR2 SNEGSKA (reference sequence). The CDR3 sequence is 15 residues long. Here the CDR3 DNA reads TGCAGTGCTAGACCACCGGGACAGGGTAATTCACCCCTCCACTTT. It encodes CSARPPGQGNSPLHF.

V is TRBV3-1 and J is TRBJ2-3; no firm D call. Germline V gives CDR1 LGHDT, CDR2 YNNKEL (reference sequence). V lost 6 bases to trimming and J lost 0 bases, with 13 bases between them. The CDR3 is 15 residues long. The CDR3 bases are TGTGCCAGCAGTCAAAACCCGTGGAGCACAGATACGCAGTATTTT. As protein: CASSQNPWSTDTQYF.

This clonotype showed up just a few times. The rearrangement uses TRBV4-2 and TRBJ2-2, with TRBD2 identical over 11 bases. The V segment lost 3 bases and the J segment 0 bases; nucleotides outside the gene matches: 9. This CDR3 contains 19 residues. Germline assignment: CDR1 LGHNA and CDR2 YNFKEQ. The DNA of the CDR3 is TGTGCCAGCAGCCACGGTTTAGCGGGAGGGGCTGCGAACACCGGGGAGCTGTTTTTT. Protein sequence: CASSHGLAGGAANTGELFF.

This chain connects TRBV6-1 to TRBJ2-1; 10 bases map to TRBD2. The CDR3 sequence is 14 residues long. Germline V lookup: CDR1 MNHNS, CDR2 SASEGT. Trimming removed 7 bases from V and 2 bases from J; junction bases left unmatched: 2. CDR3 nucleotide sequence: TGTGCCAGCACCAGCGGGAGGGCCTACAATGAGCAGTTCTTC. This sequence encodes CASTSGRAYNEQFF.